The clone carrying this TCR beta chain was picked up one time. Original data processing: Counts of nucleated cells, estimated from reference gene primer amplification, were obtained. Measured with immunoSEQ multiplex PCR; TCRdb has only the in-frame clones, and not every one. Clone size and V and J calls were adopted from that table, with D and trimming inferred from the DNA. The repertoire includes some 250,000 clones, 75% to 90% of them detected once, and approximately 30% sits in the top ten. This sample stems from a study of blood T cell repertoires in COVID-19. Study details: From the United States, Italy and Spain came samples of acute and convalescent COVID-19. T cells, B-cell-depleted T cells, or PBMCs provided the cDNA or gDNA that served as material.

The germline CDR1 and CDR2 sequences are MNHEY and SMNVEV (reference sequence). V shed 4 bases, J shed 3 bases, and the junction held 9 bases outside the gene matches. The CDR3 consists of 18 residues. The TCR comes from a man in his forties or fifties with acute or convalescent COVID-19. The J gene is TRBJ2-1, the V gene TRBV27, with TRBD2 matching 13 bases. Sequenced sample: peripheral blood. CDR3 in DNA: TGTGCCAGCAGTTCAGGACTAGCGGGAGCCCTTTACTACAATGAGCAGTTCTTC. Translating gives CASSSGLAGALYYNEQFF.